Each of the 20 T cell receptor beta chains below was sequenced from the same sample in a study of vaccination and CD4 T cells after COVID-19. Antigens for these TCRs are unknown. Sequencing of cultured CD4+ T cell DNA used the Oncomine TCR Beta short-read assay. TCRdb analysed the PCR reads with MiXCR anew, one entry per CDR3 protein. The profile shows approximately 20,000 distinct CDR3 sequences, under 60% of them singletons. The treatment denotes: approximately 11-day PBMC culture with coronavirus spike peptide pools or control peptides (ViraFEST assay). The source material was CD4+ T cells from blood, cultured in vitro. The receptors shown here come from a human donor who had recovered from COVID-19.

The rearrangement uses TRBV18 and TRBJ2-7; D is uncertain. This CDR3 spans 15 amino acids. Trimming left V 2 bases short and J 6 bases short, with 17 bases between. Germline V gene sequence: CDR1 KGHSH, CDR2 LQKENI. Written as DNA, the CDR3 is TGTGCCAGCTCACCAGGAGTGGGCCTCGCTAGCGAGCAGTACTTC. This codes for CASSPGVGLASEQYF. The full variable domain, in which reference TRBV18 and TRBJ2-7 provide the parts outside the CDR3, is NAGVMQNPRHLVRRRGQEARLRCSPMKGHSHVYWYRQLPEEGLKFMVYLQKENIIDESGMPKERFSAEFPKEGPSILRIQQVVRGDSAAYFCASSPGVGLASEQYFGPGTRLTVT.

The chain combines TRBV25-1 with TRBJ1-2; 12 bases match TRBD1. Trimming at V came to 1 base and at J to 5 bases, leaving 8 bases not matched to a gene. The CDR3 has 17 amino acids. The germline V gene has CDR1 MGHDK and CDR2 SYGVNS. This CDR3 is CASSELGGQGAGYGYTF. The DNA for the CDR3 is TGTGCCAGCAGTGAATTGGGGGGACAGGGGGCAGGTTATGGCTACACCTTC.

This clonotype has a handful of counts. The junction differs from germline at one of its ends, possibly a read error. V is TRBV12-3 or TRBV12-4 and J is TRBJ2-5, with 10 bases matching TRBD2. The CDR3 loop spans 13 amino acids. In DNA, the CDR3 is TGTGCCAGCAGTCTAGCGGGAGACGAGACCCAGTACTTC. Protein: CASSLAGDETQYF.

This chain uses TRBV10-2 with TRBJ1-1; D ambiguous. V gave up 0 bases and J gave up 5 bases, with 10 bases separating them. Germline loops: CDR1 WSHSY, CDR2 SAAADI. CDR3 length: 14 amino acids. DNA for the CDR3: TGCGCCAGCAGTGAGTCGTACCGGGGAACTGAAGCTTTCTTT. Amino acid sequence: CASSESYRGTEAFF.

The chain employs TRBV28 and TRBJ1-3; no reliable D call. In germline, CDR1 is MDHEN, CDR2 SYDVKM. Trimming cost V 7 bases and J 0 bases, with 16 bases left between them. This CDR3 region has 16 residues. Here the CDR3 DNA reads TGTGCCAGCACCCCACCCCACATCAACTCTGGAAACACCATATATTTT. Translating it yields CASTPPHINSGNTIYF.

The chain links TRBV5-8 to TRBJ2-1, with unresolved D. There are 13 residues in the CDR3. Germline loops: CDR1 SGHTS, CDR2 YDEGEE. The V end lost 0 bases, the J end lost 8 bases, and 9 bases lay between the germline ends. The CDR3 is CASSLGDRYEQFF. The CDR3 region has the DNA TGTGCCAGCAGCTTGGGGGATAGGTATGAGCAGTTCTTC.

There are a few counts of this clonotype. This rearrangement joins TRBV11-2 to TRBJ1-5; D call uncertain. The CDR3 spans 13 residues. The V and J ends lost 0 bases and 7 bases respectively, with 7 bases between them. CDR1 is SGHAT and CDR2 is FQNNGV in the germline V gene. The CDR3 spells CASSLDLRQPQHF. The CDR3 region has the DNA TGTGCCAGCAGCTTAGATCTAAGGCAGCCCCAGCATTTT. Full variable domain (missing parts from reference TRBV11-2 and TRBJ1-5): EAGVAQSPRYKIIEKRQSVAFWCNPISGHATLYWYQQILGQGPKLLIQFQNNGVVDDSQLPKDRFSAERLKGVDSTLKIQPAKLEDSAVYLCASSLDLRQPQHFGDGTRLSIL.

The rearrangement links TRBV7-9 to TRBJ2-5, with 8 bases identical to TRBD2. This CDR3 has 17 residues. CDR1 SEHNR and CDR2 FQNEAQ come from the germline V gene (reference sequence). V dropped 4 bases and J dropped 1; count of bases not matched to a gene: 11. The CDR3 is CASSWGSGRLLQETQYF. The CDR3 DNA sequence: TGTGCCAGCAGCTGGGGGAGCGGGAGACTCCTCCAAGAGACCCAGTACTTC. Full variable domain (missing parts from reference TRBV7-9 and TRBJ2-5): DTGVSQNPRHKITKRGQNVTFRCDPISEHNRLYWYRQTLGQGPEFLTYFQNEAQLEKSRLLSDRFSAERPKGSFSTLEIQRTEQGDSAMYLCASSWGSGRLLQETQYFGPGTRLLVL.

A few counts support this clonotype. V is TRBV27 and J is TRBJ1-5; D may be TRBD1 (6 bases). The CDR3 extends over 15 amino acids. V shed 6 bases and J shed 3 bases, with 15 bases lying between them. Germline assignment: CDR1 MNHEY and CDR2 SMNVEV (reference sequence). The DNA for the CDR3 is TGTGCCAGCAGGGGCCTACAGGGTCCCAATCAGCCCCAGCATTTT. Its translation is CASRGLQGPNQPQHF.

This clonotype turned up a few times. CDR3 amino acids: CATSGPGDSGNTIYF. CDR3 DNA: TGTGCCACCAGTGGGCCAGGAGACTCTGGAAACACCATATATTTT. The chain joins TRBV24-1 to TRBJ1-3; D unclear. Germline V gene data show CDR1 as KGHDR and CDR2 as SFDVKD. Trimming took 5 bases from V and 0 from J, leaving 10 bases between them. The CDR3 runs 15 residues.

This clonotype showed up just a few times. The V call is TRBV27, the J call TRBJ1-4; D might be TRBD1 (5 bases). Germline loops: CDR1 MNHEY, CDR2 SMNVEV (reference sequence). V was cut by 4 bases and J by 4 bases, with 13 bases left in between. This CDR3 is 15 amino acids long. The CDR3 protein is CASSSSWDRNEKLFF. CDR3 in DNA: TGTGCCAGCAGTTCCTCCTGGGACCGTAATGAAAAACTGTTTTTT. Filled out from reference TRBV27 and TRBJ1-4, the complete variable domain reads EAQVTQNPRYLITVTGKKLTVTCSQNMNHEYMSWYRQDPGLGLRQIYYSMNVEVTDKGDVPEGYKVSRKEKRNFPLILESPSPNQTSLYFCASSSSWDRNEKLFFGSGTQLSVL.

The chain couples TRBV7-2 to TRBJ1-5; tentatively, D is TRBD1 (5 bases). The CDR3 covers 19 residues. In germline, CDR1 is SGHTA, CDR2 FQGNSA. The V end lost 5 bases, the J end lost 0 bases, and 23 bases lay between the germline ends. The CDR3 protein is CASSIEGYRSPDSNQPQHF. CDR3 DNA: TGTGCCAGCAGCATAGAGGGGTACCGTTCCCCCGATAGCAATCAGCCCCAGCATTTT.

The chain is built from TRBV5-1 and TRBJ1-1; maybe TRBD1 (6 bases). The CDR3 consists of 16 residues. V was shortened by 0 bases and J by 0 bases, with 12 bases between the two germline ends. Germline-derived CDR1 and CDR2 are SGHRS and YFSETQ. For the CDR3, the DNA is TGCGCCAGCAGCTTGGCCAGGGGAAACATGAACACTGAAGCTTTCTTT. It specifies CASSLARGNMNTEAFF.

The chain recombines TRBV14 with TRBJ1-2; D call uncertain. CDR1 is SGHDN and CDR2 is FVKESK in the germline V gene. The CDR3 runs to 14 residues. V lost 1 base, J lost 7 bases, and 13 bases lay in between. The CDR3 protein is CASSQVDARVGYTF. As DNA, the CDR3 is TGTGCCAGCAGCCAAGTAGACGCGAGGGTTGGCTACACCTTC.

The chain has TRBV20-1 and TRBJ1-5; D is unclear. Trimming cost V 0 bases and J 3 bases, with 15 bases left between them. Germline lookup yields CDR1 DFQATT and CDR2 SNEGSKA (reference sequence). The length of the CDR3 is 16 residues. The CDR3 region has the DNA TGCAGTGCTAGAGATAGTGAGCGCAGCCCCAATCAGCCCCAGCATTTT. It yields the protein CSARDSERSPNQPQHF.

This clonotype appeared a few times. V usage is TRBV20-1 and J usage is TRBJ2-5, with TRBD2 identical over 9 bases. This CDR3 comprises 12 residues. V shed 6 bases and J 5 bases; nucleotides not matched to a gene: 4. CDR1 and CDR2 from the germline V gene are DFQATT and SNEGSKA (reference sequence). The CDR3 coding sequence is TGCAGTGCACCTGGACTAGCGGAGACCCAGTACTTC. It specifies CSAPGLAETQYF.

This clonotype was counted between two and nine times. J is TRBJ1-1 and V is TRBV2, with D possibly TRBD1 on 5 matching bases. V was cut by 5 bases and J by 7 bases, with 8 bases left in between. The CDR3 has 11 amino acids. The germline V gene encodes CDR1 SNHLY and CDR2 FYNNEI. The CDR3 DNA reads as TGTGCCAGCAGTCGGGGGAGTGAAGCTTTCTTT. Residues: CASSRGSEAFF.

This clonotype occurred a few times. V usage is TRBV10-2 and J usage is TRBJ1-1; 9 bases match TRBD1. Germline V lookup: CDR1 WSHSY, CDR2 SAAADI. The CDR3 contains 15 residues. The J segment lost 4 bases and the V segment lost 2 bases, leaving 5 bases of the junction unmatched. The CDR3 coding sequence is TGCGCCAGCAGTGAGGTCAAGGGACAGGGCACTGAAGCTTTCTTT. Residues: CASSEVKGQGTEAFF.

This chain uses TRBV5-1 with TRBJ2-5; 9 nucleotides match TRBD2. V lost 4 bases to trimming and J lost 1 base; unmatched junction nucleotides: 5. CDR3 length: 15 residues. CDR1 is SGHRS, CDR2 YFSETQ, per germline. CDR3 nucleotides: TGCGCCAGCAGCGTATCGACTAGCGGCCAAGAGACCCAGTACTTC. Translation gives CASSVSTSGQETQYF.

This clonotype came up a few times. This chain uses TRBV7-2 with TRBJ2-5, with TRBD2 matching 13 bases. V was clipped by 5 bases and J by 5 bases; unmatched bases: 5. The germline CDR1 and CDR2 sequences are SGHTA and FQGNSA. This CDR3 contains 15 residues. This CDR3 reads CASSRTSGSWETQYF. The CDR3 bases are TGTGCCAGCAGCCGGACTAGCGGGAGCTGGGAGACCCAGTACTTC.